These 14 T cell receptor beta chains came from one sample sequenced in a study of blood T cells in healthy people across ages. The second PCR ran roughly 7 to 12 cycles with a sample-barcoded 5' primer and J-beta primers. TCRdb processed the 5' RACE reads anew with MiXCR; each CDR3 protein has one entry. The table has about 730,000 distinct CDR3 sequences, approximately 43% seen once. Input material: blood. These receptors all come from a woman aged 55-75 years in good health.

The chain has TRBV3-1 and TRBJ2-3, with 8 bases fitting TRBD2. Germline CDR1 LGHDT, CDR2 YNNKEL (reference sequence). Trimming removed 1 base from V and 2 bases from J; junction bases left unmatched: 5. The CDR3 length is 16 residues. CDR3 in amino acids: CASSQALAEHTDTQYF. The CDR3 DNA follows: TGTGCCAGCAGCCAAGCACTAGCGGAGCACACAGATACGCAGTATTTT.

This clonotype occurred a few times. This chain connects TRBV15 to TRBJ2-5, with a weak D call TRBD1 (6 bases). V was trimmed by 4 bases and J by 4 bases, leaving 10 bases between them. The CDR3 has 13 amino acids. CDR1 is LNHNV, CDR2 YYDKDF, per germline (reference sequence). CDR3 residues: CATSNRTAETQYF. In DNA, the CDR3 is TGTGCCACCAGCAACCGGACAGCAGAGACCCAGTACTTC.

Notes on this clonotype: It may be a read error: a sequence one base away is much more abundant. This CDR3 is CSVGTGVGHGYTF. DNA of the CDR3: TGCAGCGTTGGGACAGGGGTGGGCCATGGCTACACCTTC. V usage is TRBV29-1 and J usage is TRBJ1-2; 9 bases align to TRBD1. Trimming cost V 4 bases and J 6 bases; bases outside gene matches: 6. The germline gives CDR1 SQVTM, CDR2 ANQGSEA. The CDR3 has 13 amino acids.

This clonotype has just a few counts. This chain connects TRBV7-3 to TRBJ2-3, with 14 bases fitting TRBD2. The germline gives CDR1 SGHTA, CDR2 FQGTGA. This CDR3 has 15 residues. The ends lost 5 bases at V and 4 bases at J; junction bases unmatched: 2. In DNA form, the CDR3 reads TGTGCCAGCAGCGGGGGACTAGCGGGAGCAGATACGCAGTATTTT. This codes for CASSGGLAGADTQYF.

This clonotype was found many times. This chain connects TRBV6-6 to TRBJ2-7; D may be TRBD1 (5 bases). CDR3 length: 15 residues. The V gene lost 5 bases and the J gene lost 2 bases, with 16 bases spanning the gap. CDR1 is MNHNY, CDR2 SVGAGI, per germline (reference sequence). CDR3 nucleotide sequence: TGTGCCAGCAGTCCGGGCCCCAGGGCTACCTACGAGCAGTACTTC. It encodes CASSPGPRATYEQYF.

Concerning this clonotype itself: A much larger clone is a single base away; this may be a read error. This chain connects TRBV5-1 to TRBJ2-5; a possible D gene is TRBD2 (6 bases). CDR1 and CDR2 (germline): SGHRS, YFSETQ. V was cut by 2 bases and J by 4 bases, with 21 bases left in between. There are 17 residues in the CDR3. The CDR3 loop is CASSFGSAGRGRETQYF. The CDR3 DNA sequence: TGCGCCAGCAGCTTTGGTTCTGCGGGACGGGGACGAGAGACCCAGTACTTC.

This clonotype has more than one count but fewer than ten. The V call is TRBV10-2, the J call TRBJ2-3; D unresolved. The CDR3 has 12 amino acids. The V gene lost 0 bases and the J gene lost 11 bases, with 9 bases spanning the gap. Per germline, CDR1 WSHSY and CDR2 SAAADI. The DNA of the CDR3 is TGCGCCAGCAGTGAGTCTTCTCTGCTGCAGTATTTT. It translates to CASSESSLLQYF.

The chain combines TRBV20-1 with TRBJ2-7; tentatively, D is TRBD2 (5 bases). V lost 8 bases to trimming and J lost 5 bases, with 13 bases between them. The CDR3 is 11 amino acids. Germline values: CDR1 DFQATT, CDR2 SNEGSKA (reference sequence). For the CDR3, the DNA is TGCAGTCCCAAAACCGGGAACGAGCAGTACTTC. Its protein product is CSPKTGNEQYF.

The chain combines TRBV7-2 with TRBJ2-2; a weak D match, TRBD2 (6 bases). V was cut by 1 base and J by 7 bases, with 16 bases left in between. Germline V gene data show CDR1 as SGHTA and CDR2 as FQGNSA. The CDR3 contains 16 residues. As DNA, the CDR3 is TGTGCCAGCAGCTTAGTTCGTGGGAGGTACGGCGGGGAGCTGTTTTTT. This gives the protein CASSLVRGRYGGELFF.

V gene TRBV20-1 combines with J gene TRBJ1-5; a weak D match, TRBD1 (5 bases). CDR1 is DFQATT and CDR2 is SNEGSKA in the germline V gene (reference sequence). The germline V and J ends were trimmed by 5 bases and 3 bases, with 17 bases remaining between them. The CDR3 runs to 15 residues. The CDR3 here is CSAAPNTGLNQPQHF. For the CDR3, the DNA is TGCAGTGCTGCCCCAAACACAGGTCTCAATCAGCCCCAGCATTTT.

The V call is TRBV6-6, the J call TRBJ2-3; D could derive from TRBD1 or TRBD2 (5 bases each). Deletions cut 5 bases from V and 3 bases from J, with 15 bases between. The CDR3 loop spans 15 amino acids. Germline V lookup: CDR1 MNHNY, CDR2 SVGAGI (reference sequence). The CDR3 reads CASSSTGKGTDTQYF. CDR3 nucleotides: TGTGCCAGCAGTAGCACGGGGAAGGGGACAGATACGCAGTATTTT.

The rearrangement links TRBV18 to TRBJ2-1; D is unclear. Trimming cost V 1 base and J 4 bases, with 5 bases left between them. Per the germline V gene, CDR1 is KGHSH and CDR2 is LQKENI. CDR3 length equals 13 residues. The CDR3 spells CASSPQVYNEQFF. The DNA of the CDR3 is TGTGCCAGCTCACCACAGGTTTACAATGAGCAGTTCTTC.

This sequence joins TRBV7-8 and TRBJ2-7; 7 bases fit TRBD1. Germline V CDR1 and CDR2: SGHVS, FQNEAQ. The CDR3 length is 14 residues. Trimming removed 6 bases from V and 0 bases from J; junction bases left unmatched: 5. CDR3 residues: CASRTGPHSYEQYF. CDR3 DNA sequence: TGTGCCAGCAGGACAGGGCCCCACTCCTACGAGCAGTACTTC. The full variable domain, rest sourced from reference TRBV7-8 and TRBJ2-7, is GAGVSQSPRYKVAKRGQDVALRCDPISGHVSLFWYQQALGQGPEFLTYFQNEAQLDKSGLPSDRFFAERPEGSVSTLKIQRTQQEDSAVYLCASRTGPHSYEQYFGPGTRLTVT.

The genes are TRBV6-5 and TRBJ2-5; TRBD1 agrees at 7 bases. Germline CDR1 is MNHEY and CDR2 is SVGAGI. With V trimmed by 6 bases and J by 1 base, 8 bases remained unmatched. The CDR3 contains 15 residues. CDR3 amino acids: CASSQPYRGQETQYF. As DNA, the CDR3 is TGTGCCAGCAGCCAGCCCTACAGGGGCCAAGAGACCCAGTACTTC.